This note documents a single TCR beta chain sequence. What it binds is unknown. 13 Jbeta primers and 60 Vbeta primers were used for the PCR. Clones were read by immunoSEQ multiplex PCR, and TCRdb kept only the in-frame ones, dropping some. This sample has roughly 180,000 clones; 85% occur once, and the top ten carry 1%. V lost 4 bases and J 0 bases, leaving 13 bases between the germline ends. Looked up from germline, CDR1 is ENHRY and CDR2 is SYGVKD. The CDR3 has 16 residues. These data originate in a study of cytomegalovirus exposure and HLA in healthy donors. The study's findings and limits: Analysis performed later showed TCR beta chains linked to HLA being more clonally expanded than equally common others. Within an earlier analysis, most TCR beta V segments proved productive either about 87% or about 30% of the time.

The receptor's source is a boy younger than 10 in good health and CMV-seronegative. This chain uses TRBV10-3 with TRBJ1-5, with a weak D call TRBD1 (6 bases). The specimen sequenced was PBMCs. The CDR3 sequence: CAISGTAGDSNQPQHF. As DNA, the CDR3 is TGTGCCATCAGTGGGACGGCAGGGGATAGCAATCAGCCCCAGCATTTT.